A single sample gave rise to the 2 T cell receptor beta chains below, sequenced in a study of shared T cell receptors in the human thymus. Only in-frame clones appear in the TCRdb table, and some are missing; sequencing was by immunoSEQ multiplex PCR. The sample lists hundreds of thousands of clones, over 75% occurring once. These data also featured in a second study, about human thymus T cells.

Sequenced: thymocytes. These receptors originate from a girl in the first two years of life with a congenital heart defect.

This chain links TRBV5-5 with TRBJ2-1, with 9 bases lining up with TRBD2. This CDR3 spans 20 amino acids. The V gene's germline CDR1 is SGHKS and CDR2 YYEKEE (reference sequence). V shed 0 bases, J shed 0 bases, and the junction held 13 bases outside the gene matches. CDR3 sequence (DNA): TGTGCCAGCAGCTTGGGCGGACTAGCGTCCCCCCAAGTCTCCTACAATGAGCAGTTCTTC. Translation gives CASSLGGLASPQVSYNEQFF. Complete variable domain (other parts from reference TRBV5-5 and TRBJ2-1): DAGVTQSPTHLIKTRGQQVTLRCSPISGHKSVSWYQQVLGQGPQFIFQYYEKEERGRGNFPDRFSARQFPNYSSELNVNALLLGDSALYLCASSLGGLASPQVSYNEQFFGPGTRLTVL.

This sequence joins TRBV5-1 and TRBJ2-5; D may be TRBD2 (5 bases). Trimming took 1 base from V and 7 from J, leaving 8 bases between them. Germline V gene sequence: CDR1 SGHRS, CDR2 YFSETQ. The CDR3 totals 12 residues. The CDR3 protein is CASSLSAGTQYF. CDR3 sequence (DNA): TGCGCCAGCAGCTTGAGTGCGGGGACCCAGTACTTC.